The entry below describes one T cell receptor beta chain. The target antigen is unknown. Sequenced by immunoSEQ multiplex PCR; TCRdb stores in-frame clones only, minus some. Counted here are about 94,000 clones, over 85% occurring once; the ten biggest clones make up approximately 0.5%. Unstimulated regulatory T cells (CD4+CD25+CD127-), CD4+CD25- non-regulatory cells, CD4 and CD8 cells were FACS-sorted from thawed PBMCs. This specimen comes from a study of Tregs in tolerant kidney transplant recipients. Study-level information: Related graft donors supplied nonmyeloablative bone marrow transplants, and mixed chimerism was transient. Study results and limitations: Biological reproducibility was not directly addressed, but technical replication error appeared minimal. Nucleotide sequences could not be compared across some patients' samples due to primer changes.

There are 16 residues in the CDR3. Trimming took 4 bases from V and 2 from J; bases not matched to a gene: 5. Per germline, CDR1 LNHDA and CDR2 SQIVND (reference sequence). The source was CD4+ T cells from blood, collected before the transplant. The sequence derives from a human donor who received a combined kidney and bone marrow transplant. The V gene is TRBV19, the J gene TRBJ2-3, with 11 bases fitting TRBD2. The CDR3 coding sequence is TGTGCCAGTAGTACCATAGCGGGAGGGCCCACAGATACGCAGTATTTT. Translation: CASSTIAGGPTDTQYF.